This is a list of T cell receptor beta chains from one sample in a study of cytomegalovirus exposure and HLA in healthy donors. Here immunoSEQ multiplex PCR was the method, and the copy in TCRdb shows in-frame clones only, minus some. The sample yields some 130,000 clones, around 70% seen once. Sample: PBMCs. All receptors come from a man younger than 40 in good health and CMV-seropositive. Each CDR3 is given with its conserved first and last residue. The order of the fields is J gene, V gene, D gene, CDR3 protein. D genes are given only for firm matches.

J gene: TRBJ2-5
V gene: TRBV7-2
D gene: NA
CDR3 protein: CASSLLGGGQETQYF

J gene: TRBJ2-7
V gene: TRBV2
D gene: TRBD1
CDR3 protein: CASSSRQGSYEQYF

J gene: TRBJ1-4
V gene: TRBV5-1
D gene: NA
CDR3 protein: CASSLQGYNEKLFF

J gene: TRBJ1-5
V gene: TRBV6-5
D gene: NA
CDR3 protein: CASSPDSLNRPQHF

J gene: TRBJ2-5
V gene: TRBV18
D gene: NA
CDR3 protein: CASSPTFGETQYF

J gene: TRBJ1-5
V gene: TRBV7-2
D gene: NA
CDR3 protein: CASSRTREDQPQHF

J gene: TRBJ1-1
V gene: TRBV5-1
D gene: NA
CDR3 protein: CASSLVWGGGTEAFF

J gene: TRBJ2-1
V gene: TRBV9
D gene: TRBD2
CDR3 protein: CASSDYTSGRDNEQFF

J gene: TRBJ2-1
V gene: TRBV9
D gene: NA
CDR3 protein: CASSASDNEQFF

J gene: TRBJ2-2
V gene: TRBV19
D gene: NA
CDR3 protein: CASSIVGGVLLGELFF

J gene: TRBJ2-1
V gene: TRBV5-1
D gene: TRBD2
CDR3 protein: CASGPPAGDGQFF

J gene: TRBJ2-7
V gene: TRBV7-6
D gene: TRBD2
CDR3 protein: CASSLEWGGGEQYF

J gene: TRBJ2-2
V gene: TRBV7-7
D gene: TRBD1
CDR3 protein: CASSLGSHRGAGELFF

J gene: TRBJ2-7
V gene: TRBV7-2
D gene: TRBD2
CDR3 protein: CASSWRDATSAYF

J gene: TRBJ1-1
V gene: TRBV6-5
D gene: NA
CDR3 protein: CASIRRGAEAFF

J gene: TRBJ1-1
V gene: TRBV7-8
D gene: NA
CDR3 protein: CASSLEWGGTEAFF

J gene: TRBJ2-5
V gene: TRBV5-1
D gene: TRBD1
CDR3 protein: CASSLAAGGIFQETQYF

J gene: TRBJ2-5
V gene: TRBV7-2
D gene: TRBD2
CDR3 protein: CASGRGAGLAGVSQYF

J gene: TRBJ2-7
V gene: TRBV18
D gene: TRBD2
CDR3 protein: CASSAGLAGDYEQYF

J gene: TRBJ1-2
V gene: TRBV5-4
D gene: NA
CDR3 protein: CASSTDLGDIIGANYGYTF

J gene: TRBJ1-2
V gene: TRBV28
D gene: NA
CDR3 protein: CASSLGARKNYGYTF

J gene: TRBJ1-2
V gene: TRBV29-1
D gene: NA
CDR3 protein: CSVARGGTNYGYTF

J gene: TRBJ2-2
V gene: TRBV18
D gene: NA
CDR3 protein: CASSPDYSTGELFF

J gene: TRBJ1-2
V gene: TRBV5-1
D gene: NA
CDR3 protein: CASSLVPVTNYGYTF

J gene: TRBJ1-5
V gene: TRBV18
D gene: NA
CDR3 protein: CASSRESGGASNQPQHF

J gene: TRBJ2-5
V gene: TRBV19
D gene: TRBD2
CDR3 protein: CASSTTSGRGETQYF

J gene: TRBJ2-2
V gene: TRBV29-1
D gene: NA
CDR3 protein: CSSREPFTGELFF